This T cell receptor (beta chain) was observed in a study of blood T cell repertoires in COVID-19 (dated by TCRdb to 2018 to 2021). Study-level background: The collaborator samples originated in the United States, Italy and Spain and spanned the acute and convalescent phases of COVID-19. The material from the prospective study consisted of cDNA or gDNA derived from T cells, B-cell-depleted T cells, or PBMCs. Deeply sampled blood TCRbeta repertoires from subjects exposed to, actively infected with, or recovered from COVID-19 were included in the dataset. The repertoires were made available in a free public database intended to serve as a resource for research on the immune response to SARS-CoV-2. The samples were drawn from the first 160 participants of the ongoing ImmuneRACE study and from over 950 subjects provided by 6 global collaborators. A de-identified subject ID, COVID-19 status, age in years and sex were almost always included in the sample metadata. Where available, HLA class I and class II types were obtained from metadata supplied by the sample provider rather than from assay-based typing.

The CDR3 numbers 16 residues from cysteine through phenylalanine. This entry keeps only the CDR3 DNA: 48 bases, framed from base 1. Sequences SNHLY (CDR1) and FYNNEI (CDR2) are obtained from the germline V gene. V is pruned by 6 bases and J by 0 bases, leaving 5 bases of the junction without a gene match. Paper-wide results and their limitations: Clinical and demographic metadata were provided uncurated, with the amount varying by source and participant.

The collaborating institutions used their own protocols to collect whole blood in K2EDTA tubes. For TCRbeta analysis, collaborators shipped samples as frozen whole blood, isolated PBMCs, or DNA extracted from either of those sample types. About this clone itself: Its antigen remains undetermined. No base quality information exists; no much larger clone differs at one position.

TCRbeta CDR3 regions were amplified from genomic DNA by means of the immunoSEQ Assay, a bias-controlled multiplex PCR. Processing in the source paper ran as follows. The number of nucleated cells in each sample was estimated by amplification of reference gene primers within the assay. To quantify the absolute abundance of each unique TCRbeta CDR3 rearrangement, sequence reads were collapsed and filtered. Productive Simpson clonality was computed per sample as the square root of Simpson's diversity index over productive rearrangements. TCRdb took this table from immuneACCESS and kept in-frame rearrangements with V and J called. Such tables lack part of the clones; where checked against another copy, unresolved V genes explain under half of the gap, and the rest is unexplained. The DNA was the basis for D and trimming; V, J and clone size are from that table. Recorded for this sample are 85,000 to 95,000 clones; more than 75% of them occurred a single time. 4.5% to 5.5% of the sample comes from the top ten.

The sample taken for sequencing was peripheral blood. The chain is made from TRBV2 and TRBJ2-1, with 10 central nucleotides matching TRBD2. This clonotype originated in a woman older than 75 with acute or convalescent COVID-19. The CDR3 amino acid sequence is: CASRGGLADSYNEQFF. In nucleotide form, the sequence is TGTGCCAGCAGGGGAGGACTAGCGGACTCCTACAATGAGCAGTTCTTC.